The 30 T cell receptor beta chains presented below share a single source sample, sequenced in a study of T cells in Graves' hyperthyroidism and ophthalmopathy. The CDR3 regions of TCR beta were amplified from RNA transcripts. The TCR CDR3 first-round RT-PCR relied on the HTBI primer set. One entry per CDR3 protein, called by TCRdb with MiXCR from the multiplex PCR reads. The profile covers approximately 530,000 distinct CDR3 sequences, with approximately 15% appearing a single time and roughly 18% taken by the ten largest. Specimen: blood. These receptors were taken from a young woman with Graves' hyperthyroidism.

This chain links TRBV5-1 with TRBJ2-1; D may be TRBD2 (6 bases). This CDR3 contains 15 residues. V lost 2 bases, J lost 5 bases, and 14 bases lay in between. Germline CDR1 and CDR2: SGHRS and YFSETQ. The CDR3 sequence is CASSLYLTGDNEQFF. Written as DNA, the CDR3 is TGCGCCAGCAGCTTATATCTAACGGGGGACAATGAGCAGTTCTTC. The whole variable domain, remainder taken from reference TRBV5-1 and TRBJ2-1, is KAGVTQTPRYLIKTRGQQVTLSCSPISGHRSVSWYQQTPGQGLQFLFEYFSETQRNKGNFPGRFSGRQFSNSRSEMNVSTLELGDSALYLCASSLYLTGDNEQFFGPGTRLTVL.

This clonotype was detected a few times. The chain links TRBV5-1 to TRBJ2-3, with 10 bases that match TRBD1. J gave up 3 bases and V 4 bases, and 5 bases lay outside the gene matches. The CDR3 runs 15 residues. Per the germline V gene, CDR1 is SGHRS and CDR2 is YFSETQ. CDR3 in DNA: TGCGCCAGCAGCACGACAGGGGGCAGAACAGATACGCAGTATTTT. Translated, it gives CASSTTGGRTDTQYF.

The sample holds many counts of this clonotype. The chain has TRBV6-1 and TRBJ2-1, with TRBD1 matching 7 bases. The germline V gene has CDR1 MNHNS and CDR2 SASEGT. J lost 10 bases, V lost 5 bases, and 17 bases had no gene match. This CDR3 has 16 amino acids. The CDR3 DNA reads TGTGCCAGCAGTTCGACCGCCGGGACAGCATTAATCGAGCAGTTCTTC. This translates into CASSSTAGTALIEQFF.

This clonotype was seen at least ten times. The chain carries TRBV5-1 and TRBJ2-2; 8 positions match TRBD2. Per the germline V gene, CDR1 is SGHRS and CDR2 is YFSETQ. V dropped 4 bases and J dropped 4; count of bases not matched to a gene: 6. The CDR3 extends over 15 amino acids. The CDR3 region has the DNA TGCGCCAGCAGCCCCCGGACTAGCTTCACCGGGGAGCTGTTTTTT. This gives the protein CASSPRTSFTGELFF.

This clonotype showed up many times. The chain recombines TRBV7-2 with TRBJ2-5, with a possible D match to TRBD2 (6 bases). The germline V gene encodes CDR1 SGHTA and CDR2 FQGNSA. Deletions cut 0 bases from V and 5 bases from J, with 16 bases between. The CDR3 is made up of 16 amino acids. In DNA, the CDR3 is TGTGCCAGCAGCTTAGCGCGGGTAGCTGGGAGGGAGACCCAGTACTTC. It encodes CASSLARVAGRETQYF. The full variable domain, completed using reference TRBV7-2 and TRBJ2-5, is GAGVSQSPSNKVTEKGKDVELRCDPISGHTALYWYRQSLGQGLEFLIYFQGNSAPDKSGLPSDRFSAERTGGSVSTLTIQRTQQEDSAVYLCASSLARVAGRETQYFGPGTRLLVL.

This clonotype was seen more than once but under ten times. The chain carries TRBV6-2 or TRBV6-3 and TRBJ1-2; weak D call: TRBD1 (5 bases). The CDR3 runs to 13 residues. Germline CDR1 reads MNHEY; CDR2 reads SVGEGT. V lost 2 bases and J 4 bases, leaving 8 bases between the germline ends. CDR3 nucleotide sequence: TGTGCCAGCAGTTACGAGACAGCCTATGGCTACACCTTC. This translates into CASSYETAYGYTF.

V is TRBV19 and J is TRBJ2-3; possibly TRBD2 for D (5 bases). The CDR3 is 14 amino acids. Trimming removed 5 bases from V and 2 bases from J, with 11 bases in between. Germline CDR1 LNHDA, CDR2 SQIVND (reference sequence). The CDR3 coding sequence is TGTGCCAGTAGTGCCAGGACTTTCACAGATACGCAGTATTTT. It specifies CASSARTFTDTQYF.

This clonotype has at least ten counts. The chain couples TRBV20-1 to TRBJ2-5, with 7 bases aligning to TRBD1. The J segment lost 2 bases and the V segment lost 5 bases, leaving 2 bases of the junction unmatched. Germline values: CDR1 DFQATT, CDR2 SNEGSKA (reference sequence). The CDR3 totals 12 residues. This CDR3 is CSAEGQQETQYF. Here the CDR3 DNA reads TGCAGTGCTGAGGGACAGCAAGAGACCCAGTACTTC.

The gene calls are TRBV20-1 and TRBJ1-2, with D unclear. Per germline, CDR1 DFQATT and CDR2 SNEGSKA (reference sequence). This CDR3 has 18 amino acids. Trimming removed 3 bases at V and 0 bases at J, with 23 bases between. CDR3 DNA sequence: TGCAGTGCTAGCGGTCGGTTGGAGGGCGTGACCACTAACTATGGCTACACCTTC. As protein: CSASGRLEGVTTNYGYTF.

This clonotype showed up just a few times. This may be a read error: a much more frequent sequence differs by one nucleotide. The rearrangement uses TRBV12-3 or TRBV12-4 and TRBJ1-5; D unclear. This CDR3 contains 14 residues. V was clipped by 6 bases and J by 4 bases, with 13 bases between them. The CDR3 is CASRRSSGNQPQHF. The CDR3 nucleotides read TGTGCCAGCAGAAGGTCTTCGGGGAATCAGCCCCAGCATTTT.

This clonotype was detected a few times. V is TRBV7-3 and J is TRBJ2-1, with 7 positions matching TRBD1. The V gene end was trimmed by 2 bases and the J gene end by 13 bases; junction bases not matched to a gene: 8. The CDR3 is made up of 13 amino acids. In germline, CDR1 is SGHTA, CDR2 FQGTGA. The CDR3 DNA reads as TGTGCCAGCAGCTTAGGGCTAGGGGGCGGACAGTTCTTC. It encodes CASSLGLGGGQFF. Complete variable domain (other parts from reference TRBV7-3 and TRBJ2-1): GAGVSQTPSNKVTEKGKYVELRCDPISGHTALYWYRQSLGQGPEFLIYFQGTGAADDSGLPNDRFFAVRPEGSVSTLKIQRTERGDSAVYLCASSLGLGGGQFFGPGTRLTVL.

This clonotype was detected ten times or more. This chain uses TRBV10-3 with TRBJ2-7; perhaps TRBD2 as D (6 bases). Germline CDR1 reads ENHRY; CDR2 reads SYGVKD. Trimming shortened V by 6 bases and J by 0 bases, and 12 bases separated the two germline ends. The CDR3 runs to 14 residues. In nucleotides, the CDR3 is TGTGCCATCAGGGATAGCGGATACTCCTACGAGCAGTACTTC. It encodes CAIRDSGYSYEQYF.

This clonotype was counted ten times or more. The J gene is TRBJ2-1, the V gene TRBV5-1, with D unresolved. CDR1 and CDR2 from the germline V gene are SGHRS and YFSETQ. This CDR3 has 13 residues. V lost 0 bases and J 4 bases, leaving 5 bases between the germline ends. CDR3 DNA: TGCGCCAGCAGCTTGGAGTCTTACAATGAGCAGTTCTTC. The encoded protein is CASSLESYNEQFF.

This clonotype was counted at least ten times. This sequence joins TRBV29-1 and TRBJ2-3; 13 positions match TRBD2. The germline V gene encodes CDR1 SQVTM and CDR2 ANQGSEA. This CDR3 comprises 14 residues. J gave up 4 bases and V 6 bases, and 4 bases lay outside the gene matches. In DNA, the CDR3 is TGCAGCGTGGGTACTAGCGGGAGGGCAGATACGCAGTATTTT. This gives the protein CSVGTSGRADTQYF.

The chain links TRBV6-1 to TRBJ1-4, with TRBD1 matching 8 bases. Unmatched junction bases numbered 6, after V lost 5 bases and J lost 7 bases. Germline CDR1 reads MNHNS; CDR2 reads SASEGT. This CDR3 region has 14 residues. The CDR3 region has the DNA TGTGCCAGCAGTCTGGACAGGGTGACTGAAAAACTGTTTTTT. Amino acids: CASSLDRVTEKLFF.

This chain uses TRBV2 with TRBJ2-5; D is uncertain. With 6 bases removed from V and 7 bases from J, the gap between germline ends came to 15 bases. This CDR3 has 13 residues. From germline, CDR1 is SNHLY and CDR2 FYNNEI. Written as DNA, the CDR3 is TGTGCCAGCAGGCCCGAGATGCGGAGGACCCAGTACTTC. Translating it yields CASRPEMRRTQYF.

This clonotype appeared many times. The chain couples TRBV6-2 or TRBV6-3 to TRBJ2-1; tentative D call: TRBD1 (5 bases). Germline-derived CDR1 and CDR2 are MNHEY and SVGEGT. The CDR3 contains 13 residues. V dropped 8 bases and J dropped 2 bases, with 10 bases sitting between them. The CDR3 nucleotides read TGTGCCAGCGGGGCGACAGCCTACAATGAGCAGTTCTTC. This gives the protein CASGATAYNEQFF.

This clonotype was counted ten times or more. The chain links TRBV7-8 to TRBJ1-2; D not resolved. Germline lookup yields CDR1 SGHVS and CDR2 FQNEAQ. The CDR3 covers 15 residues. Trimming removed 1 base at V and 3 bases at J, with 12 bases between. The chain's CDR3 is CASSLDEGTYYGYTF. For the CDR3, the DNA is TGTGCCAGCAGCTTAGACGAGGGAACCTACTATGGCTACACCTTC.

This clonotype was recorded a few times. This chain connects TRBV7-9 to TRBJ2-5, with 11 nucleotides matching TRBD2. The CDR3 length is 15 residues. Germline-derived CDR1 and CDR2 are SEHNR and FQNEAQ (reference sequence). Trimming removed 2 bases from V and 5 bases from J; junction bases left unmatched: 4. CDR3 sequence (DNA): TGTGCCAGCAGCTTAATTAGCGGGAGGGAGGAGACCCAGTACTTC. This codes for CASSLISGREETQYF.

The CDR3 DNA sequence: TGTGCCAGCAGCCGGGGACAGGGTGAAAATCAGCCCCAGCATTTT. Protein product: CASSRGQGENQPQHF. The chain recombines TRBV5-6 with TRBJ1-5, with 9 bases matching TRBD1. The V and J ends lost 4 bases and 4 bases, in that order; junction bases with no gene match: 6. The CDR3 length is 15 residues. CDR1 and CDR2 from the germline V gene are SGHDT and YYEEEE. Full variable domain (rest looked up from reference TRBV5-6 and TRBJ1-5): DAGVTQSPTHLIKTRGQQVTLRCSPKSGHDTVSWYQQALGQGPQFIFQYYEEEERQRGNFPDRFSGHQFPNYSSELNVNALLLGDSALYLCASSRGQGENQPQHFGDGTRLSIL.

This chain joins TRBV6-2 or TRBV6-3 and TRBJ2-2; D is uncertain. Germline CDR1 is MNHEY and CDR2 is SVGEGT. The V gene lost 2 bases and the J gene lost 0 bases, with 10 bases spanning the gap. This CDR3 region has 16 residues. The CDR3 here is CASSYLGLANTGELFF. CDR3 DNA: TGTGCCAGCAGTTACCTTGGGCTAGCGAACACCGGGGAGCTGTTTTTT.

Ten or more counts support this clonotype. The V gene is TRBV7-2, the J gene TRBJ2-5; tentative D call: TRBD2 (7 bases). Germline CDR1 is SGHTA and CDR2 is FQGNSA. The CDR3 has 15 amino acids. V was clipped by 6 bases and J by 3 bases, with 17 bases between them. CDR3 region: CASRGGAGVEETQYF. CDR3 bases: TGTGCCAGCAGAGGGGGGGCGGGAGTCGAAGAGACCCAGTACTTC.

This clonotype was seen many times. V is TRBV13 and J is TRBJ2-2; weak D call: TRBD1 (5 bases). The length of the CDR3 is 12 residues. The germline V gene encodes CDR1 PRHDT and CDR2 FYEKMQ (reference sequence). V was trimmed by 5 bases and J by 7 bases, leaving 8 bases between them. CDR3: CASSQRGGELFF. The CDR3 nucleotides are TGTGCCAGCAGCCAAAGGGGCGGGGAGCTGTTTTTT. Combining the CDR3 with reference TRBV13 and TRBJ2-2 gives the whole variable domain AAGVIQSPRHLIKEKRETATLKCYPIPRHDTVYWYQQGPGQDPQFLISFYEKMQSDKGSIPDRFSAQQFSDYHSELNMSSLELGDSALYFCASSQRGGELFFGEGSRLTVL.

This clonotype was detected ten times or more. The V gene is TRBV19, the J gene TRBJ1-2, with unresolved D. CDR1 and CDR2 from the germline V gene are LNHDA and SQIVND (reference sequence). The V gene lost 3 bases and the J gene lost 8 bases, with 19 bases spanning the gap. The CDR3 is 15 residues long. In DNA, the CDR3 is TGTGCCAGTAGTATTATCGGCGGCAGTGCTCTCGGCTACACCTTC. It codes for CASSIIGGSALGYTF. Full variable domain (outside the CDR3, taken from reference TRBV19 and TRBJ1-2): DGGITQSPKYLFRKEGQNVTLSCEQNLNHDAMYWYRQDPGQGLRLIYYSQIVNDFQKGDIAEGYSVSREKKESFPLTVTSAQKNPTAFYLCASSIIGGSALGYTFGSGTRLTVV.

The rearrangement uses TRBV5-5 and TRBJ1-4; D unclear. CDR3 length equals 15 residues. Germline CDR1 is SGHKS and CDR2 is YYEKEE (reference sequence). V was pared by 4 bases and J by 2 bases, with 12 bases between. Here the CDR3 reads CASSDFGGTNEKLFF. The CDR3 DNA reads as TGTGCCAGCAGCGATTTTGGAGGGACTAATGAAAAACTGTTTTTT.

This chain joins TRBV6-1 and TRBJ1-2; no reliable D call. Trimming removed 6 bases at V and 4 bases at J, with 9 bases between. Germline CDR1 reads MNHNS; CDR2 reads SASEGT. There are 12 residues in the CDR3. CDR3 residues: CASSIYSYGYTF. Here the CDR3 DNA reads TGTGCCAGCAGCATATACAGCTATGGCTACACCTTC.

In its sample, this clonotype was seen many times. The chain is built from TRBV2 and TRBJ2-7, with a possible D match to TRBD1 (6 bases). This CDR3 region has 14 residues. Germline V gene sequence: CDR1 SNHLY, CDR2 FYNNEI. V was shortened by 5 bases and J by 1 base, with 12 bases between the two germline ends. The CDR3 loop is CASSKARGSYEQYF. Here the CDR3 DNA reads TGTGCCAGCAGTAAGGCCAGGGGATCCTACGAGCAGTACTTC. The variable domain in full, completed from reference TRBV2 and TRBJ2-7, reads EPEVTQTPSHQVTQMGQEVILRCVPISNHLYFYWYRQILGQKVEFLVSFYNNEISEKSEIFDDQFSVERPDGSNFTLKIRSTKLEDSAMYFCASSKARGSYEQYFGPGTRLTVT.

Ten or more counts support this clonotype. The chain has TRBV2 and TRBJ2-3, with TRBD2 matching 8 bases. This CDR3 comprises 14 residues. CDR1 SNHLY and CDR2 FYNNEI come from the germline V gene. The V and J ends lost 6 bases and 0 bases, in that order; junction bases with no gene match: 2. CDR3 bases: TGTGCCAGCAGCGGGGGGGGAAGCACAGATACGCAGTATTTT. As protein: CASSGGGSTDTQYF. Based on the CDR3 plus reference TRBV2 and TRBJ2-3, the full variable domain is EPEVTQTPSHQVTQMGQEVILRCVPISNHLYFYWYRQILGQKVEFLVSFYNNEISEKSEIFDDQFSVERPDGSNFTLKIRSTKLEDSAMYFCASSGGGSTDTQYFGPGTRLTVL.

This clonotype has ten or more counts. V is TRBV6-5 and J is TRBJ1-5; possible D gene TRBD1, 6 bases. In germline, CDR1 is MNHEY, CDR2 SVGAGI. The length of the CDR3 is 15 residues. The V end was cut by 1 base, the J end by 0 bases, with 7 bases between. The CDR3 spells CASSYWDNSNQPQHF. CDR3 DNA: TGTGCCAGCAGTTACTGGGACAATAGCAATCAGCCCCAGCATTTT.

This clonotype was counted between two and nine times. The chain uses TRBV2 and TRBJ1-5; no clear D gene. The CDR3 runs to 14 residues. V gave up 0 bases and J gave up 10 bases, with 13 bases separating them. Germline-derived CDR1 and CDR2 are SNHLY and FYNNEI. CDR3: CASSEAPSSPPQHF. The CDR3 region has the DNA TGTGCCAGCAGTGAAGCGCCTTCATCTCCCCCCCAGCATTTT.